This TCR beta chain derives from a study of blood T cells in healthy people across ages. This CDR3 comprises 15 residues. Germline V gene data show CDR1 as MNHEY and CDR2 as SMNVEV (reference sequence). The trim removed 5 bases at V and 10 bases at J, leaving 10 bases unmatched. Researchers report isolating at least 6.5 million PBMCs per sample. Using a J-beta primer mix together with a sample-barcoded 5' primer, a second PCR was run for roughly 7 to 11 cycles. TCRdb reprocessed the 5' RACE reads with MiXCR, giving one entry per CDR3 protein. The sample yields over 1,500,000 distinct CDR3 sequences, less than 50% seen once.

The receptor was isolated from a woman between 40 and 55 years old in good health. V gene TRBV27 combines with J gene TRBJ1-4, with 10 bases aligning to TRBD1. The sample comprised blood. CDR3 sequence (DNA): TGTGCCAGCAGTCTTGACAGGGGGCTCAGCGGAAAACTGTTTTTT. Translated, it gives CASSLDRGLSGKLFF.